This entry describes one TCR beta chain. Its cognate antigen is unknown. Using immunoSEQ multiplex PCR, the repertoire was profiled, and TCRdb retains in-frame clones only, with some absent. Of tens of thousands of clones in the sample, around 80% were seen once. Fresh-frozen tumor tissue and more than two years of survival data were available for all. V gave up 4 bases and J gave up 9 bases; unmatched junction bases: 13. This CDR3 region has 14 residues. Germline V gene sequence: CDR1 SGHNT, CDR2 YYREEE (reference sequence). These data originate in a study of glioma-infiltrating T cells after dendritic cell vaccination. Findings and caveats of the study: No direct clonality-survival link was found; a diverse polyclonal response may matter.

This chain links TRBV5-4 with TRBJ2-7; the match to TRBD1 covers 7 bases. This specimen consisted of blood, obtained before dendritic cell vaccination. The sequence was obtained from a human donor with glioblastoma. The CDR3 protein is CASSTKTGSEGQYF. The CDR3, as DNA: TGTGCCAGCAGCACAAAGACAGGGTCAGAGGGGCAGTACTTC.